Following are 8 T cell receptor beta chains from one sample sequenced in a study. TCRdb fed the 5' RACE reads into MiXCR, producing one record per CDR3 protein. The table includes approximately 8,200 distinct CDR3 sequences, approximately 71% detected once. Input material: tumor-infiltrating naive CD4+ T cells sorted from the breast tumor. This sample's subset: naive CD4+ T cells, CD4+CD45RA+CD25-. These receptors all come from a female donor with breast cancer.

The V and J genes are TRBV12-3 or TRBV12-4 and TRBJ2-5; D is perhaps TRBD1 or TRBD2 (7 bases each). V lost 5 bases, J lost 5 bases, and 21 bases lay in between. The CDR3 covers 16 residues. The CDR3 DNA reads as TGTGCCAGCAGTCTCCGGGGATCAGGGGGAGGGGAGACCCAGTACTTC. This gives the protein CASSLRGSGGGETQYF.

The CDR3 is CASSLDGDRVTEQFF. CDR3 in DNA: TGCGCCAGCAGCTTGGACGGGGACAGGGTCACTGAGCAGTTCTTC. V and J are TRBV5-1 and TRBJ2-1; 9 nucleotides line up with TRBD1. Trimming removed 0 bases from V and 9 bases from J; junction bases left unmatched: 7. CDR3 size: 15 residues. Germline loops: CDR1 SGHRS, CDR2 YFSETQ.

This sequence joins TRBV5-1 and TRBJ2-5, with D maybe TRBD2 (6 bases). This CDR3 spans 13 amino acids. Trimming took 4 bases from V and 5 from J, leaving 12 bases between them. Germline V gives CDR1 SGHRS, CDR2 YFSETQ. This CDR3 reads CASSVEGRETQYF. The CDR3 bases are TGCGCCAGCAGCGTTGAGGGGAGGGAGACCCAGTACTTC.

This clonotype showed up just a few times. The V and J genes are TRBV3-1 and TRBJ1-1, with a tentative D call TRBD1 (5 bases). CDR1 and CDR2 from the germline V gene are LGHDT and YNNKEL (reference sequence). V gave up 4 bases and J gave up 8 bases, with 14 bases separating them. This CDR3 contains 13 residues. CDR3 loop: CASSPSWGPEAFF. CDR3 nucleotides: TGTGCCAGCAGCCCGTCGTGGGGCCCCGAAGCTTTCTTT.

The chain combines TRBV27 with TRBJ1-5; D is undetermined. This CDR3 region has 14 residues. Trimming shortened V by 6 bases and J by 6 bases, and 15 bases separated the two germline ends. Germline V lookup: CDR1 MNHEY, CDR2 SMNVEV (reference sequence). As DNA, the CDR3 is TGTGCCAGCAGCCACGATGGAGGAAGTCAGCCCCAGCATTTT. Encoded protein: CASSHDGGSQPQHF.

V gene TRBV12-5 combines with J gene TRBJ2-3; 8 nucleotides agree with TRBD2. Germline CDR1 and CDR2: LGHNT and FRNRAP. With V trimmed by 6 bases and J by 6 bases, 11 bases remained unmatched. CDR3 length: 15 amino acids. DNA of the CDR3: TGTGCTAGTGGCCAAGGTCCGGGGGGGCCCGATACGCAGTATTTT. As protein: CASGQGPGGPDTQYF.

CDR3 in amino acids: CASSLAEQAIYGYTF. The CDR3 nucleotides read TGCGCCAGCAGCTTGGCCGAACAGGCCATCTATGGCTACACCTTC. The gene calls are TRBV5-1 and TRBJ1-2; a possible D gene is TRBD1 (5 bases). Germline CDR1 SGHRS, CDR2 YFSETQ. The V and J ends lost 0 bases and 4 bases respectively, with 13 bases between them. CDR3 length equals 15 residues.

The sample holds a few counts of this clonotype. The chain recombines TRBV19 with TRBJ2-4, with D tentatively TRBD1 (5 bases). The V gene lost 6 bases and the J gene lost 1 base, with 13 bases spanning the gap. The length of the CDR3 is 15 residues. Per germline, CDR1 LNHDA and CDR2 SQIVND (reference sequence). CDR3 sequence: CASSPSTVAKNIQYF. The CDR3 DNA is TGTGCCAGTAGCCCCTCGACAGTGGCCAAAAACATTCAGTACTTC.